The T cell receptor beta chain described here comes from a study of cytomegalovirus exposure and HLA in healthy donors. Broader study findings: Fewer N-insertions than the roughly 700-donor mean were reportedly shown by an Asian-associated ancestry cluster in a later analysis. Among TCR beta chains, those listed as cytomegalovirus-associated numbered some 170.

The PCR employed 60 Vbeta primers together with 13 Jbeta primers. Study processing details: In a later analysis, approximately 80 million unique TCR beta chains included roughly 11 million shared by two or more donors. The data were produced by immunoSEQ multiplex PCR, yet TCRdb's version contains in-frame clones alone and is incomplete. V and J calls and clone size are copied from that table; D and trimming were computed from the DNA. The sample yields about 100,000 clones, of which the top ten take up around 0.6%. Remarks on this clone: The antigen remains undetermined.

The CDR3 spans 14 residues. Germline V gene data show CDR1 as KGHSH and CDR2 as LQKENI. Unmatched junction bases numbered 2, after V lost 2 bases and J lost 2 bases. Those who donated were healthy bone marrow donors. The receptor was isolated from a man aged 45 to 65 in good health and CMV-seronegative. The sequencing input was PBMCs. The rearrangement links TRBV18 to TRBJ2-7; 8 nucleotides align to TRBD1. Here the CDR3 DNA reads TGTGCCAGCTCACCAACGACAGGGGCCTACGAGCAGTACTTC. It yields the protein CASSPTTGAYEQYF.